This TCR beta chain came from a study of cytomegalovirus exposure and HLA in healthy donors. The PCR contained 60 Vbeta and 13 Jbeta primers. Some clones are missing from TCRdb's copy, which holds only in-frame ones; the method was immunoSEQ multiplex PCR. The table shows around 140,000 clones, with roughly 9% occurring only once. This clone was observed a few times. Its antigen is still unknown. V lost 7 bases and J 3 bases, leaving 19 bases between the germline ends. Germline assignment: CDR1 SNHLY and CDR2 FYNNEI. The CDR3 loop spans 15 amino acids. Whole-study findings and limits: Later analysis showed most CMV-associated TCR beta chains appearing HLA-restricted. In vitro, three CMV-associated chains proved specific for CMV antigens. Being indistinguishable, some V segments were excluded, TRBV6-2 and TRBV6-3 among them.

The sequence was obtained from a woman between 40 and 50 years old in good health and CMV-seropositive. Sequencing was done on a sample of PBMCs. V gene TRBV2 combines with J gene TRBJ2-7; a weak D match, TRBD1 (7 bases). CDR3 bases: TGTGCCAGCACCCTTCGACAGGGAGGCCTCTACGAGCAGTACTTC. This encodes CASTLRQGGLYEQYF.